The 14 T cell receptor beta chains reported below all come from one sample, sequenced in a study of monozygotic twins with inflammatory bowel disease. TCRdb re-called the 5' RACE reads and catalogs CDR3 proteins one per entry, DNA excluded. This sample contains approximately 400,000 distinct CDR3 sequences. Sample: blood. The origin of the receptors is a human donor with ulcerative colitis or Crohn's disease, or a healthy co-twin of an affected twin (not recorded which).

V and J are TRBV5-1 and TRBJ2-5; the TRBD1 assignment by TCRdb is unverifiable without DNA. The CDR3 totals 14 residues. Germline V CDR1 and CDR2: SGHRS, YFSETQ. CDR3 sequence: CASSLIGGGETQYF.

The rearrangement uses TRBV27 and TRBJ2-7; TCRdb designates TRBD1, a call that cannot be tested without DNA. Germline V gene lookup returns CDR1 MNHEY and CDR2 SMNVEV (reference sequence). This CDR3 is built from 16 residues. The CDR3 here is CAITQTGATEVYEQYF.

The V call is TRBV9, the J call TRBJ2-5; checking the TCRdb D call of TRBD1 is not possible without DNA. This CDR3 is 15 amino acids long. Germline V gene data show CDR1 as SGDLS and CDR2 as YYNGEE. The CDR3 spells CASSVATGGWQTQYF. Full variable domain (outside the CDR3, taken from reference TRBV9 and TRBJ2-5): DSGVTQTPKHLITATGQRVTLRCSPRSGDLSVYWYQQSLDQGLQFLIQYYNGEERAKGNILERFSAQQFPDLHSELNLSSLELGDSALYFCASSVATGGWQTQYFGPGTRLLVL.

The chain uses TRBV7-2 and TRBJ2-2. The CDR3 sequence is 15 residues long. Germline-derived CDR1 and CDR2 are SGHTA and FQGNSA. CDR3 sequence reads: CASSFFSLNTGELFF.

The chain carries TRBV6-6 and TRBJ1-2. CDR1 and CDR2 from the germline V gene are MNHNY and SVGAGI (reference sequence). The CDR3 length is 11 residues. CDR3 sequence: CAAGGLYGYTF.

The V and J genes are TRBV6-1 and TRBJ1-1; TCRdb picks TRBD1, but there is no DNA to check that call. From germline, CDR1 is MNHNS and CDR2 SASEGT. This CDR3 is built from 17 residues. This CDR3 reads CASSGRGGEVMETEAFF.

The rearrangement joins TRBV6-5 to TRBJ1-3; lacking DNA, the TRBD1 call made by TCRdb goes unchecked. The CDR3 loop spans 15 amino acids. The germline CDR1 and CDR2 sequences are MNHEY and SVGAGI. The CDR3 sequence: CASSYFPTASSSVYF.

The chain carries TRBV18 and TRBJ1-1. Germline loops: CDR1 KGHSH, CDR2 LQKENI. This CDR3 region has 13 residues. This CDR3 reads CASSPTDRPEAFF.

CDR3 sequence: CSAGRGPREQYF. The chain uses TRBV20-1 and TRBJ2-7; TCRdb's assignment of TRBD1 cannot be checked, as there is no DNA. CDR1 and CDR2 (germline): DFQATT, SNEGSKA (reference sequence). CDR3 size: 12 residues.

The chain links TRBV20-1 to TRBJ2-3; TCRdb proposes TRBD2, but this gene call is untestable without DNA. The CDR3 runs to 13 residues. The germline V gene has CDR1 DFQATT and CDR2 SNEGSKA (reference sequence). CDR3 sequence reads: CSARGPGGDTQYF.

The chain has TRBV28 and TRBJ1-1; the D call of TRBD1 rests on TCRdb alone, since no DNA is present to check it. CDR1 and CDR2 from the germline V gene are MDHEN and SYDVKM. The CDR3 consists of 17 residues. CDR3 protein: CASSARYKTGGKTEAFF. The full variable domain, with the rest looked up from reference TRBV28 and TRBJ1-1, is DVKVTQSSRYLVKRTGEKVFLECVQDMDHENMFWYRQDPGLGLRLIYFSYDVKMKEKGDIPEGYSVSREKKERFSLILESASTNQTSMYLCASSARYKTGGKTEAFFGQGTRLTVV.

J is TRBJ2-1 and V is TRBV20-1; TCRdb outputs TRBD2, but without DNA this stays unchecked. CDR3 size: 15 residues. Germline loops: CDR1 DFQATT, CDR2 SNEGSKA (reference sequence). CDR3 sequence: CSARDGSAGGREQFF.

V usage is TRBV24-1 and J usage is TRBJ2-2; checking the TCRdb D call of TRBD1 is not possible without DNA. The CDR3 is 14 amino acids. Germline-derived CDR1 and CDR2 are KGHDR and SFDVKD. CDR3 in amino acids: CATSPNRVTGELFF.

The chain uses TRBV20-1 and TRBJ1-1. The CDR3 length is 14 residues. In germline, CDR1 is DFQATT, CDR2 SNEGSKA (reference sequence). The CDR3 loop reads CSARDPGLKTEAFF.